What follows are 29 T cell receptor beta chains derived from one specimen sequenced in a study of blood T cell repertoires in COVID-19. This table comes from immunoSEQ multiplex PCR, and its TCRdb copy is limited to in-frame clones, with some not included. The sample has a few hundred thousand clones, approximately 91% seen once. Sequenced input: peripheral blood. These receptor sequences come from a woman aged 25 to 45 with acute or convalescent COVID-19.

The V and J genes are TRBV18 and TRBJ2-4; D might be TRBD1 (6 bases). The germline V gene has CDR1 KGHSH and CDR2 LQKENI. The V gene lost 4 bases and the J gene lost 0 bases, with 13 bases spanning the gap. The CDR3 runs to 16 residues. CDR3: CASSRDKALAKNIQYF. The CDR3 nucleotides read TGTGCCAGCTCACGGGACAAGGCACTAGCCAAAAACATTCAGTACTTC.

The chain couples TRBV6-4 to TRBJ2-2; TRBD2 aligns across 8 bases. Germline CDR1 MRHNA, CDR2 SNTAGT. This CDR3 has 15 amino acids. J was trimmed by 2 bases and V by 7 bases; bases with no gene match: 6. The CDR3 DNA reads TGTGCCAGCAAGGCTAGCGGGCTTAACACCGGGGAGCTGTTTTTT. Residues: CASKASGLNTGELFF.

The rearrangement links TRBV12-5 to TRBJ2-5; 13 bases align to TRBD2. V lost 7 bases and J lost 4; bases outside the gene matches: 9. CDR1 is LGHNT, CDR2 FRNRAP, per germline. CDR3 size: 16 residues. The CDR3 sequence is CASVQGLAGPLETQYF. The CDR3 DNA reads as TGTGCTAGTGTCCAGGGACTAGCGGGGCCTCTAGAGACCCAGTACTTC.

The chain couples TRBV6-6 to TRBJ2-7; D is unresolved. From germline, CDR1 is MNHNY and CDR2 SVGAGI (reference sequence). Trimming removed 4 bases at V and 5 bases at J, with 9 bases between. This CDR3 contains 12 residues. The CDR3: CASSSRPDEQYF. CDR3 DNA sequence: TGTGCCAGCAGTTCCCGTCCAGACGAGCAGTACTTC.

The gene calls are TRBV1 and TRBJ2-1; TRBD2 was called by the table and not checked on the DNA. TRBV1 counts as a pseudogene. The CDR3 has 20 residues. In DNA form, the CDR3 reads TGCACCAGCAGCCAAGATATTCTAGCGGGAGGCCCGGGGTCCTACAATGAGCAGTTCTTC. Translation gives CTSSQDILAGGPGSYNEQFF.

The chain is built from TRBV27 and TRBJ2-1; TRBD2 aligns across 12 bases. CDR3 size: 17 residues. The J segment lost 6 bases and the V segment lost 1 base, leaving 7 bases of the junction unmatched. Germline V gives CDR1 MNHEY, CDR2 SMNVEV (reference sequence). The CDR3 DNA follows: TGTGCCAGCAGTTTATGGGTGACTAGCGGGAGCCCCAATGAGCAGTTCTTC. Translating it yields CASSLWVTSGSPNEQFF.

This chain uses TRBV27 with TRBJ2-7; a weak D match, TRBD1 (6 bases). The CDR3 totals 12 residues. Germline assignment: CDR1 MNHEY and CDR2 SMNVEV (reference sequence). V shed 6 bases and J shed 6 bases, with 12 bases lying between them. CDR3: CASSLDRREQYF. In DNA form, the CDR3 reads TGTGCCAGCAGCCTAGACAGGCGCGAGCAGTACTTC.

This clone was observed once. This rearrangement joins TRBV9 to TRBJ1-4, with a weak D call TRBD1 (5 bases). Germline lookup yields CDR1 SGDLS and CDR2 YYNGEE. This CDR3 is 14 amino acids long. The V end was cut by 4 bases, the J end by 4 bases, with 11 bases between. The CDR3 DNA reads TGTGCCAGCAGCCCCTACGGGGGTAATGAAAAACTGTTTTTT. Amino acids: CASSPYGGNEKLFF. The variable domain in full, completed from reference TRBV9 and TRBJ1-4, reads DSGVTQTPKHLITATGQRVTLRCSPRSGDLSVYWYQQSLDQGLQFLIQYYNGEERAKGNILERFSAQQFPDLHSELNLSSLELGDSALYFCASSPYGGNEKLFFGSGTQLSVL.

V usage is TRBV4-2 and J usage is TRBJ2-2; D may be TRBD1 (5 bases). This CDR3 has 14 residues. Germline V gives CDR1 LGHNA, CDR2 YNFKEQ. V gave up 4 bases and J gave up 6 bases, with 12 bases separating them. The CDR3 protein is CASSPLQGPGELFF. CDR3 nucleotide sequence: TGTGCCAGCAGCCCGCTCCAGGGCCCCGGGGAGCTGTTTTTT.

There are a few counts of this clone. The chain carries TRBV7-3 and TRBJ2-5; D is possibly TRBD2 (7 bases). Trimming shortened V by 5 bases and J by 7 bases, and 17 bases separated the two germline ends. The CDR3 runs 14 residues. Germline CDR1 reads SGHTA; CDR2 reads FQGTGA. Here the CDR3 DNA reads TGTGCCAGCAGCGAAGGGGGGGATTATGCGACCCAGTACTTC. Translated, it gives CASSEGGDYATQYF.

This chain uses TRBV7-8 with TRBJ2-5; 7 bases fit TRBD2. The CDR3 extends over 16 amino acids. Germline-derived CDR1 and CDR2 are SGHVS and FQNEAQ. Unmatched junction bases numbered 12, after V lost 7 bases and J lost 1 base. The CDR3 loop is CASTETGGMGQETQYF. The CDR3 nucleotides are TGTGCCAGCACCGAGACCGGGGGGATGGGCCAAGAGACCCAGTACTTC.

This clone showed up just once. This rearrangement joins TRBV3-1 (or the pseudogene TRBV3-2) to TRBJ2-1, with 9 bases that match TRBD1. Germline V gives CDR1 LGHDT, CDR2 YNNKEL (reference sequence). The CDR3 runs 15 residues. V shed 3 bases, J shed 8 bases, and the junction held 8 bases outside the gene matches. CDR3 region: CASSQPGQGSHEQFF. CDR3 nucleotides: TGTGCCAGCAGCCAGCCGGGACAGGGTTCGCATGAGCAGTTCTTC.

The chain uses TRBV3-1 (or the pseudogene TRBV3-2) and TRBJ2-3, with D maybe TRBD2 (6 bases). The CDR3 consists of 16 residues. Germline V gene lookup returns CDR1 LGHDT and CDR2 YNNKEL (reference sequence). V lost 1 base to trimming and J lost 4 bases, with 15 bases between them. This chain's CDR3 is CASSQAGLAPADTQYF. The CDR3 region has the DNA TGTGCCAGCAGCCAAGCGGGACTCGCGCCCGCAGATACGCAGTATTTT.

V gene TRBV6-5 combines with J gene TRBJ1-3, with 12 bases matching TRBD1. Germline loops: CDR1 MNHEY, CDR2 SVGAGI. The V segment lost 6 bases and the J segment 7 bases; nucleotides outside the gene matches: 4. There are 14 residues in the CDR3. CDR3 region: CASRGGQGANTIYF. The CDR3 bases are TGTGCCAGCAGAGGGGGACAGGGGGCCAACACCATATATTTT.

The rearrangement uses TRBV12-3 or TRBV12-4 and TRBJ2-5, with D possibly matching TRBD1 (5 bases). The CDR3 totals 13 residues. The germline V and J ends were trimmed by 2 bases and 6 bases, with 10 bases remaining between them. The CDR3 bases are TGTGCCAGCAGTTTACCAGGGATACAGACCCAGTACTTC. Encoded protein: CASSLPGIQTQYF.

As for this clone: The junction does not match germline at one end; this may be a read error. Different DNA sequences within this sample yield the same CDR3. This sequence joins TRBV24-1 and TRBJ1-2; D perhaps matches TRBD1 (5 bases). CDR1 is KGHDR, CDR2 SFDVKD, per germline. This CDR3 has 12 amino acids. The CDR3 sequence: CATSDFWGGYTF. CDR3 coding DNA: TGTGCCACCAGCGATTTCTGGGGCGGCTACACCTTC.

The rearrangement links TRBV6-5 to TRBJ2-7, with 10 bases aligning to TRBD1. CDR3 length: 14 amino acids. Germline V lookup: CDR1 MNHEY, CDR2 SVGAGI. Trimming took 6 bases from V and 4 from J; bases not matched to a gene: 6. The CDR3 protein is CASRRQGAWYEQYF. DNA of the CDR3: TGTGCCAGCAGAAGACAGGGGGCATGGTACGAGCAGTACTTC.

The chain combines TRBV6-5 with TRBJ1-2; 10 bases agree with TRBD1. Germline values: CDR1 MNHEY, CDR2 SVGAGI. Losses at the gene ends were 7 bases for V and 8 bases for J; bases not matched to a gene: 13. CDR3 length equals 15 residues. CDR3 in DNA: TGTGCCAGCACCGGAACCGGGACAGGGGTGGGAGGCTACACCTTC. Its protein product is CASTGTGTGVGGYTF.

V usage is TRBV11-2 and J usage is TRBJ2-3, with 8 bases aligning to TRBD2. CDR3 length: 16 residues. V trimming: 5 bases; J trimming: 1 base; junction bases outside the gene matches: 8. Germline V gene lookup returns CDR1 SGHAT and CDR2 FQNNGV. This CDR3 reads CASSVGGRRGTDTQYF. For the CDR3, the DNA is TGTGCCAGCAGCGTTGGCGGGAGGAGGGGCACAGATACGCAGTATTTT.

The chain carries TRBV19 and TRBJ2-3; D is perhaps TRBD1 (6 bases). Germline V gene lookup returns CDR1 LNHDA and CDR2 SQIVND (reference sequence). The CDR3 totals 16 residues. The V end was cut by 3 bases, the J end by 6 bases, with 19 bases between. The CDR3 loop is CASSILPGQPGDTQYF. The CDR3 DNA is TGTGCCAGTAGTATCCTCCCCGGACAGCCGGGGGATACGCAGTATTTT.

This CDR3 reads CASSLQASNQPQHF. CDR3 DNA: TGTGCCAGCAGTTTGCAGGCCAGCAATCAGCCCCAGCATTTT. This chain joins TRBV27 and TRBJ1-5; no definite D call. V was pared by 3 bases and J by 1 base, with 7 bases between. The length of the CDR3 is 14 residues. Germline assignment: CDR1 MNHEY and CDR2 SMNVEV (reference sequence).

The rearrangement joins TRBV19 to TRBJ1-1; D unclear. V was clipped by 4 bases and J by 8 bases, with 23 bases between them. The CDR3 has 16 amino acids. CDR1 and CDR2 from the germline V gene are LNHDA and SQIVND (reference sequence). As DNA, the CDR3 is TGTGCCAGTAGTAACTCGGACGGTGGGAGAAAATACGAAGCTTTCTTT. This encodes CASSNSDGGRKYEAFF.

This clone turned up a few times. V and J are TRBV19 and TRBJ2-3; 8 bases are shared with TRBD2. Germline values: CDR1 LNHDA, CDR2 SQIVND (reference sequence). The CDR3 covers 14 residues. V gave up 7 bases and J gave up 2 bases; unmatched junction bases: 5. Written as DNA, the CDR3 is TGTGCCAGTAAGAAGCGGGAGACCACAGATACGCAGTATTTT. It codes for CASKKRETTDTQYF.

This chain uses TRBV5-5 with TRBJ2-1, with 11 bases aligning to TRBD2. Unmatched junction bases numbered 6, after V lost 6 bases and J lost 4 bases. Germline lookup yields CDR1 SGHKS and CDR2 YYEKEE (reference sequence). The CDR3 runs 15 residues. The CDR3 loop reads CASTLTSGSYNEQFF. The CDR3 nucleotides read TGTGCCAGCACCCTAACTAGCGGGAGTTACAATGAGCAGTTCTTC.

This chain joins TRBV7-9 and TRBJ2-1, with TRBD2 as a possible D gene (6 bases). V was shortened by 4 bases and J by 7 bases, with 26 bases between the two germline ends. The length of the CDR3 is 18 residues. CDR1 SEHNR and CDR2 FQNEAQ come from the germline V gene (reference sequence). CDR3 DNA sequence: TGTGCCAGCAGCTCCAGATCTAGCGCGCGCAGTGAAGGGAATGAGCAGTTCTTC. Encoded protein: CASSSRSSARSEGNEQFF.

CDR3 protein: CASSESVGLGSYNEQFF. The CDR3 region has the DNA TGCGCCAGCAGTGAGTCTGTGGGGCTCGGATCCTACAATGAGCAGTTCTTC. The gene calls are TRBV10-1 and TRBJ2-1; TRBD1 might be the D (5 bases). Germline V lookup: CDR1 WNHNN, CDR2 SYGVQD (reference sequence). This CDR3 contains 17 residues. V shed 0 bases and J shed 1 base, with 13 bases lying between them.

The chain employs TRBV3-1 (or the pseudogene TRBV3-2) and TRBJ1-5; 10 nucleotides agree with TRBD1. Trimming at V came to 2 bases and at J to 7 bases, leaving 8 bases not matched to a gene. The CDR3 is 16 amino acids. Germline V gene sequence: CDR1 LGHDT, CDR2 YNNKEL (reference sequence). In DNA, the CDR3 is TGTGCCAGCAGCCAACTTAAAGACAGGGGGCAACAGCCCCAGCATTTT. Translating it yields CASSQLKDRGQQPQHF.

This clone has just a few counts. The chain is built from TRBV18 and TRBJ2-7; no clear D gene. Trimming removed 5 bases from V and 3 bases from J, with 8 bases in between. CDR1 and CDR2 from the germline V gene are KGHSH and LQKENI. CDR3 length equals 12 residues. CDR3: CASSERFYEQYF. The CDR3 nucleotides read TGTGCCAGCTCAGAGAGATTCTACGAGCAGTACTTC.

This sequence joins TRBV9 and TRBJ1-2; TRBD1 matches at 9 bases. CDR1 and CDR2 (germline): SGDLS, YYNGEE. The CDR3 is 16 amino acids. V was clipped by 4 bases and J by 8 bases; unmatched bases: 15. CDR3 DNA: TGTGCCAGCAGCCTGGGACAGGGAGTTGGTGTTGAGGGCTACACCTTC. Its protein product is CASSLGQGVGVEGYTF. Together with reference TRBV9 and TRBJ1-2, the CDR3 gives the full variable domain: DSGVTQTPKHLITATGQRVTLRCSPRSGDLSVYWYQQSLDQGLQFLIQYYNGEERAKGNILERFSAQQFPDLHSELNLSSLELGDSALYFCASSLGQGVGVEGYTFGSGTRLTVV.